Described below is a single TCR beta chain sequence and its context. Its matching antigen is unknown. This sample was taken from a study of T cell responses to AZD1222 COVID-19 vaccine. About the study: Second-dose timings of about 4 or about 12 weeks were pooled.

Germline values: CDR1 SGHRS, CDR2 YFSETQ. V lost 3 bases and J 5 bases, leaving 26 bases between the germline ends. The CDR3 runs to 18 residues. Overall study findings and caveats: Across spike, vaccine-associated CD4 TCRs were found, dominant at 160-218 and 743-854.

Generated by immunoSEQ multiplex PCR, the TCRdb table keeps only in-frame clones and is missing some. The sample lists 110,000 to 150,000 clones; roughly 92% were seen once. The source was peripheral blood, collected on day 0 of AZD1222 vaccination. This sequence joins TRBV5-1 and TRBJ1-2; D uncertain. The sequence was obtained from an adult in good health. The CDR3 DNA is TGCGCCAGCAGCTCAATAGGTGTATCGGTCCCCACCCCTTATGGCTACACCTTC. It codes for CASSSIGVSVPTPYGYTF.